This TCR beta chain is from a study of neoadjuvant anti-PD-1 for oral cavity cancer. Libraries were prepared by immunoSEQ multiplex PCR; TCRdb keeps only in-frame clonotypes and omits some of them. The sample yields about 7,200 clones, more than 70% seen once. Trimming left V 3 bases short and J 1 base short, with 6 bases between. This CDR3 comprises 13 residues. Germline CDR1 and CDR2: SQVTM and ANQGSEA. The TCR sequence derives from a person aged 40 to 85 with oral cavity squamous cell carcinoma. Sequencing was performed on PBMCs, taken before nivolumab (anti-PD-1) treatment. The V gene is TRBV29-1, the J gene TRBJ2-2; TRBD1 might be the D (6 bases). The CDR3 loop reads CSVDRGNTGELFF. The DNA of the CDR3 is TGCAGCGTTGACAGGGGGAACACCGGGGAGCTGTTTTTT.